This TCR beta chain was captured in a study of control samples from healthy donors and cancer patients. The germline CDR1 and CDR2 sequences are MNHNY and SVGAGI (reference sequence). CDR3 length: 16 amino acids. This clone occurred once. Data came from immunoSEQ multiplex PCR; TCRdb stores just in-frame clones and leaves some out. The sample yields some 200,000 clones, 85% to 95% seen once. This TCR derives from a man between 18 and 29 years old in good health. V usage is TRBV6-6 and J usage is TRBJ1-4; 9 bases match TRBD1. The sequencing input was blood. The CDR3 here is CASRQGGIATNEKLFF. The DNA of the CDR3 is TGTGCAAGCCGACAGGGGGGAATTGCAACTAATGAAAAACTGTTTTTT.